This passage covers 22 T cell receptor beta chains from one sample sequenced in a study of identical twins. MiXCR, run by TCRdb on the 5' RACE reads, gives a single entry per CDR3 protein. This repertoire shows hundreds of thousands of distinct CDR3 sequences, roughly 12% found once; its top ten account for approximately 7.5%. The sample also formed part of further work on yellow fever vaccine responses in identical twins.

Material: CD8+ T cells sorted from blood. The receptors shown here come from a woman in her late teens or twenties in good health.

V is TRBV3-1 and J is TRBJ2-6, with D unclear. Germline V gives CDR1 LGHDT, CDR2 YNNKEL (reference sequence). Trimming stripped 4 bases from V and 4 bases from J, with 8 bases between. CDR3 length: 14 residues. The CDR3 DNA follows: TGTGCCAGCAGCCGTGCCCTCGGGGCCAACGTCCTGACTTTC. It codes for CASSRALGANVLTF. The full variable domain, its missing parts supplied by reference TRBV3-1 and TRBJ2-6, is DTAVSQTPKYLVTQMGNDKSIKCEQNLGHDTMYWYKQDSKKFLKIMFSYNNKELIINETVPNRFSPKSPDKAHLNLHINSLELGDSAVYFCASSRALGANVLTFGAGSRLTVL.

The CDR3 sequence: CASSFIAGDGTQYF. Written as DNA, the CDR3 is TGTGCCAGCAGCTTCATAGCGGGGGATGGCACGCAGTATTTT. This chain connects TRBV11-2 to TRBJ2-3, with 9 positions matching TRBD2. With 3 bases clipped from V and 9 bases from J, the junction kept 7 bases outside the gene matches. This CDR3 region has 14 residues. The V gene's germline CDR1 is SGHAT and CDR2 FQNNGV.

A few counts support this clonotype. The chain carries TRBV3-1 and TRBJ2-5, with D perhaps matching TRBD2 (6 bases). V was trimmed by 0 bases and J by 4 bases, leaving 15 bases between them. CDR3 size: 16 residues. In germline, CDR1 is LGHDT, CDR2 YNNKEL (reference sequence). The DNA of the CDR3 is TGTGCCAGCAGCCAAGATGTGGGCAGGGAGGTAGAGACCCAGTACTTC. It specifies CASSQDVGREVETQYF.

The genes are TRBV20-1 and TRBJ2-1; TRBD2 agrees at 14 bases. CDR1 and CDR2 from the germline V gene are DFQATT and SNEGSKA (reference sequence). The CDR3 runs 17 residues. Trimming removed 5 bases from V and 8 bases from J; junction bases left unmatched: 14. CDR3 nucleotides: TGCAGTGCTTCTCTCGGACTAGCGGGGGGTCCATTGGATGAGCAGTTCTTC. Its protein is CSASLGLAGGPLDEQFF.

This chain uses TRBV4-1 with TRBJ2-2; D call uncertain. CDR1 and CDR2 (germline): MGHRA, YSYEKL. The CDR3 runs 18 residues. V was shortened by 0 bases and J by 7 bases, with 21 bases between the two germline ends. CDR3 coding DNA: TGCGCCAGCAGCCAAGATTATCTCGTTGGGAAGCTTGGCGGGGAGCTGTTTTTT. This sequence encodes CASSQDYLVGKLGGELFF.

A few counts support this clonotype. The chain is built from TRBV28 and TRBJ1-6; no firm D call. The CDR3 has 13 residues. CDR1 MDHEN and CDR2 SYDVKM come from the germline V gene. The V end lost 4 bases, the J end lost 7 bases, and 8 bases lay between the germline ends. CDR3 nucleotide sequence: TGTGCCAGCAGTTACCGACCGAATTCACCCCTCCACTTT. Its translation is CASSYRPNSPLHF.

The J gene is TRBJ2-7, the V gene TRBV28, with 7 bases aligning to TRBD1. The CDR3 contains 15 residues. Germline CDR1 is MDHEN and CDR2 is SYDVKM. Unmatched junction bases numbered 9, after V lost 5 bases and J lost 2 bases. In DNA, the CDR3 is TGTGCCAGCAGTCATAACAGGGGTGGGGCCTACGAGCAGTACGTC. Its protein product is CASSHNRGGAYEQYV.

The gene calls are TRBV6-2 or TRBV6-3 and TRBJ2-3; D may match TRBD1 or TRBD2 (5 bases each). The CDR3 contains 17 residues. Germline CDR1 reads MNHEY; CDR2 reads SVGEGT. Trimming took off 6 bases at V and 0 bases at J, with 19 bases between the two ends. The CDR3 DNA reads TGTGCCAGCAGCTACCATCTCACGGGGCTTAGCACAGATACGCAGTATTTT. Its translation: CASSYHLTGLSTDTQYF.

The table lists this clonotype with a few counts. J is TRBJ1-1 and V is TRBV28; the match to TRBD1 covers 8 bases. Looked up from germline, CDR1 is MDHEN and CDR2 is SYDVKM. This CDR3 spans 17 amino acids. Trimming cost V 7 bases and J 0 bases; bases outside gene matches: 13. CDR3 amino acids: CASTDLGTGNLNTEAFF. The DNA for the CDR3 is TGTGCCAGCACCGATCTGGGGACAGGTAACCTGAACACTGAAGCTTTCTTT. Full variable domain (remainder filled in from reference TRBV28 and TRBJ1-1): DVKVTQSSRYLVKRTGEKVFLECVQDMDHENMFWYRQDPGLGLRLIYFSYDVKMKEKGDIPEGYSVSREKKERFSLILESASTNQTSMYLCASTDLGTGNLNTEAFFGQGTRLTVV.

This sequence joins TRBV2 and TRBJ1-1; D remains unclear. Germline V gives CDR1 SNHLY, CDR2 FYNNEI. Deletions cut 3 bases from V and 3 bases from J, with 20 bases between. This CDR3 is built from 17 residues. The CDR3 sequence: CASSEAENLSRDTEAFF. The CDR3 DNA is TGTGCCAGCAGTGAGGCAGAAAACTTATCTCGGGACACTGAAGCTTTCTTT.

The CDR3 sequence is CSARDRAGGSEQFF. Written as DNA, the CDR3 is TGCAGTGCTAGAGACCGGGCTGGGGGGTCTGAGCAGTTCTTC. This chain connects TRBV20-1 to TRBJ2-1; D is possibly TRBD2 (6 bases). V dropped 0 bases and J dropped 9 bases, with 15 bases sitting between them. This CDR3 spans 14 amino acids. Germline V gene sequence: CDR1 DFQATT, CDR2 SNEGSKA (reference sequence).

This clonotype was observed a handful of times. The chain is built from TRBV11-1 and TRBJ2-3; 7 nucleotides match TRBD1. The junction had 18 bases not matched to a gene; V was cut back by 6 bases and J by 3 bases. Per germline, CDR1 SGHAT and CDR2 FQDESV (reference sequence). This CDR3 contains 18 residues. This chain's CDR3 is CASRPMDPGQRRTDTQYF. The DNA of the CDR3 is TGTGCCAGCAGACCTATGGACCCGGGACAGCGGCGAACAGATACGCAGTATTTT.

The chain uses TRBV24-1 and TRBJ1-1; D is ambiguous. Germline V gene lookup returns CDR1 KGHDR and CDR2 SFDVKD. The CDR3 is made up of 16 amino acids. The germline V and J ends were trimmed by 7 bases and 5 bases, with 22 bases remaining between them. The CDR3 reads CATRAGQMDSETEAFF. CDR3 DNA sequence: TGTGCCACCAGAGCGGGTCAGATGGACTCTGAGACTGAAGCTTTCTTT.

The chain links TRBV7-8 to TRBJ2-7; 13 bases match TRBD2. CDR1 is SGHVS and CDR2 is FQNEAQ in the germline V gene. This CDR3 region has 15 residues. The V gene end was trimmed by 5 bases and the J gene end by 7 bases; junction bases not matched to a gene: 8. The CDR3 region has the DNA TGTGCCAGCAGCGCCCGGACTAGCGGGAGTGATGAGCAGTACTTC. As protein: CASSARTSGSDEQYF. Based on the CDR3 plus reference TRBV7-8 and TRBJ2-7, the full variable domain is GAGVSQSPRYKVAKRGQDVALRCDPISGHVSLFWYQQALGQGPEFLTYFQNEAQLDKSGLPSDRFFAERPEGSVSTLKIQRTQQEDSAVYLCASSARTSGSDEQYFGPGTRLTVT.

The chain joins TRBV25-1 to TRBJ2-1; possibly TRBD2 for D (5 bases). The CDR3 length is 15 residues. V shed 3 bases and J shed 2 bases, with 11 bases lying between them. Germline CDR1 MGHDK, CDR2 SYGVNS. The CDR3 region is CASSERRGPYNEQFF. CDR3 bases: TGTGCCAGCAGTGAGCGGAGAGGGCCCTACAATGAGCAGTTCTTC.

This sequence joins TRBV10-3 and TRBJ2-7; 9 bases match TRBD1. The ends lost 10 bases at V and 2 bases at J; junction bases unmatched: 9. Germline V CDR1 and CDR2: ENHRY, SYGVKD. CDR3 size: 14 residues. In nucleotides, the CDR3 is TGTGCCACCTTAGGTGGGACAGGGACCTACGAGCAGTACGTC. It encodes CATLGGTGTYEQYV.

This clonotype was observed a handful of times. The chain employs TRBV12-3 or TRBV12-4 and TRBJ2-2; 8 bases match TRBD1. This CDR3 region has 15 residues. After removal of 3 bases from V and 3 bases from J, the junction contained 3 bases not matched to a gene. The CDR3: CASSFAQGDTGELFF. CDR3 DNA sequence: TGTGCCAGCAGTTTCGCACAGGGGGACACCGGGGAGCTGTTTTTT.

In this sample, this clonotype turned up many times. The chain carries TRBV7-9 and TRBJ2-7; 11 nucleotides agree with TRBD1. Trimming at V came to 3 bases and at J to 6 bases, leaving 7 bases not matched to a gene. This CDR3 is built from 15 residues. CDR1 SEHNR and CDR2 FQNEAQ come from the germline V gene (reference sequence). CDR3 sequence reads: CASSFGTGGFGEQYV. CDR3 nucleotide sequence: TGTGCCAGCAGCTTTGGGACAGGGGGGTTCGGCGAGCAGTACGTC.

This clonotype appeared a few times. The chain has TRBV27 and TRBJ2-7, with 8 nucleotides matching TRBD2. CDR3 length: 17 amino acids. Trimming took 4 bases from V and 0 from J; bases not matched to a gene: 11. CDR1 MNHEY and CDR2 SMNVEV come from the germline V gene (reference sequence). The CDR3 DNA sequence: TGTGCCAGCAGTTCTCGGGTAGCGGGGACGCTCTCCTACGAGCAGTACTTC. This translates into CASSSRVAGTLSYEQYF.

The rearrangement uses TRBV28 and TRBJ2-3; 7 bases agree with TRBD1. CDR1 MDHEN and CDR2 SYDVKM come from the germline V gene. V shed 3 bases and J 5 bases; nucleotides not matched to a gene: 11. The CDR3 extends over 16 amino acids. CDR3 nucleotide sequence: TGTGCCAGCAGTTTGGGGCCCCCGGGACAGAGAGATACGCAGTATTTT. Translated, it gives CASSLGPPGQRDTQYF.

The chain is built from TRBV28 and TRBJ2-2, with unresolved D. This CDR3 is 13 amino acids long. The V gene's germline CDR1 is MDHEN and CDR2 SYDVKM. V was pared by 6 bases and J by 5 bases, with 10 bases between. The CDR3 sequence: CASSFLLTGELFF. In DNA, the CDR3 is TGTGCCAGCAGCTTCCTACTGACCGGGGAGCTGTTTTTT.

The table lists this clonotype with many counts. This chain connects TRBV24-1 to TRBJ2-1, with a tentative D call TRBD2 (5 bases). V gave up 7 bases and J gave up 9 bases, with 18 bases separating them. The CDR3 sequence is 14 residues long. CDR1 KGHDR and CDR2 SFDVKD come from the germline V gene. The CDR3 sequence: CATSPVLGPGEQFF. The CDR3 DNA reads TGTGCCACCAGCCCAGTACTAGGGCCCGGTGAGCAGTTCTTC.